This TCR beta chain came from a study of blood T cell repertoires in COVID-19. CDR1 and CDR2 from the germline V gene are MNHNY and SVGAGI (reference sequence). The CDR3 length is 16 residues. J was trimmed by 0 bases and V by 5 bases; bases with no gene match: 6. In the original analysis: Amplifying reference gene primers gave estimates of nucleated cell counts. Libraries were prepared by immunoSEQ multiplex PCR; TCRdb keeps only in-frame clonotypes and omits some of them. The D gene and trimming were derived from the DNA, and the V and J assignments and clone size from that table. The sample carries tens of thousands of clones, 70% to 90% recorded once.

The source is a man aged 50 or older with active COVID-19. Material: peripheral blood. The J gene is TRBJ1-1, the V gene TRBV6-6; 10 bases align to TRBD1. CDR3 amino acids: CASSQRTGGVNTEAFF. The DNA for the CDR3 is TGTGCCAGCAGTCAGCGGACAGGGGGAGTGAACACTGAAGCTTTCTTT.